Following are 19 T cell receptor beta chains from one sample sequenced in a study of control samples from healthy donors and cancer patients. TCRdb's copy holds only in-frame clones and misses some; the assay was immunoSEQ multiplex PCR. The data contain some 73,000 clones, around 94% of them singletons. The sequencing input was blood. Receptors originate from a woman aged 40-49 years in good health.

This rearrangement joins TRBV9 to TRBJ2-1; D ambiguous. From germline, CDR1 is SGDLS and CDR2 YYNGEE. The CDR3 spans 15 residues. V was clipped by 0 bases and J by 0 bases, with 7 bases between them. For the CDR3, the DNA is TGTGCCAGCAGCGTAGTGGGAAGCTCCTACAATGAGCAGTTCTTC. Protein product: CASSVVGSSYNEQFF.

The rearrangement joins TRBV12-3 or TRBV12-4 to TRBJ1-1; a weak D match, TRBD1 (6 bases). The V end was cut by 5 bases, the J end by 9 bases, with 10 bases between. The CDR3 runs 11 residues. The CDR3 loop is CASSKQGKAFF. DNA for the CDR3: TGTGCCAGCAGTAAACAGGGAAAAGCTTTCTTT.

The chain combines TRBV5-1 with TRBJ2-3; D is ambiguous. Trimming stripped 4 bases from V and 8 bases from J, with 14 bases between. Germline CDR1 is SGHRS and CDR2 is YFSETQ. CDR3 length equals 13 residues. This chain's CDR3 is CASSTPPGATQYF. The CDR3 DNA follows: TGCGCCAGCAGCACTCCCCCAGGAGCTACGCAGTATTTT. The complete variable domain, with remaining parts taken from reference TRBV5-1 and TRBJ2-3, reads KAGVTQTPRYLIKTRGQQVTLSCSPISGHRSVSWYQQTPGQGLQFLFEYFSETQRNKGNFPGRFSGRQFSNSRSEMNVSTLELGDSALYLCASSTPPGATQYFGPGTRLTVL.

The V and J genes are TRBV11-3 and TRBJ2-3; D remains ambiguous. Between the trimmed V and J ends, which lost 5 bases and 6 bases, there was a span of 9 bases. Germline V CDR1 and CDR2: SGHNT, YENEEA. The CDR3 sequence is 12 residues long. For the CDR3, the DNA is TGTGCCAGCAGCCCCGAATCGGATACGCAGTATTTT. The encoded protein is CASSPESDTQYF.

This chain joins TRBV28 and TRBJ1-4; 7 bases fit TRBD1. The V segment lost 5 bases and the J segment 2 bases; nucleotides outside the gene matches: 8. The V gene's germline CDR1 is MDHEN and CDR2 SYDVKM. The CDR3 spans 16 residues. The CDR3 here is CASSPNRGLTNEKLFF. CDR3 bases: TGTGCCAGCAGTCCAAACAGGGGCCTTACTAATGAAAAACTGTTTTTT.

CDR3 protein: CASSQALGNPYGYTF. The CDR3 nucleotides are TGCGCCAGCAGCCAAGCGTTGGGGAACCCATATGGCTACACCTTC. The chain uses TRBV4-1 and TRBJ1-2; D ambiguous. The CDR3 is made up of 15 amino acids. Trimming pared 1 base from V and 5 bases from J, leaving 14 bases between. Per the germline V gene, CDR1 is MGHRA and CDR2 is YSYEKL.

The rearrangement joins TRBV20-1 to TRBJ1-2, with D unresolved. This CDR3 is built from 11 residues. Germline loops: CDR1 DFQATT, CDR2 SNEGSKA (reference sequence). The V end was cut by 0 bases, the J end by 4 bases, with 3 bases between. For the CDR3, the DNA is TGCAGTGCTAGAGACCCCTATGGCTACACCTTC. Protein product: CSARDPYGYTF.

Here the CDR3 DNA reads TGTGCCATCTCACTGGAACGGGGCTACGAGCAGTACTTC. Protein sequence: CAISLERGYEQYF. V gene TRBV12-3 or TRBV12-4 combines with J gene TRBJ2-7, with a possible D match to TRBD2 (5 bases). The CDR3 covers 13 residues. V was cut by 10 bases and J by 3 bases, with 16 bases left in between.

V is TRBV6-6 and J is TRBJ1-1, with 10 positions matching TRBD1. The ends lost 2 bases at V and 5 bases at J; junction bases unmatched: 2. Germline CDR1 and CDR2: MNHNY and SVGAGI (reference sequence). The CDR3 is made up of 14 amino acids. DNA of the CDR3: TGTGCCAGCAGTTACGGGACAGGGGTTACTGAAGCTTTCTTT. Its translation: CASSYGTGVTEAFF.

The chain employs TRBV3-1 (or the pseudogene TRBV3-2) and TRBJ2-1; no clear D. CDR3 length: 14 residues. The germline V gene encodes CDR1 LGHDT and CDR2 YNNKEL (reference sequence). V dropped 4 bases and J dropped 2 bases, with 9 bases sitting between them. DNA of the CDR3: TGTGCCAGCAGCCCATCCGAAGCCTACAATGAGCAGTTCTTC. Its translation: CASSPSEAYNEQFF.

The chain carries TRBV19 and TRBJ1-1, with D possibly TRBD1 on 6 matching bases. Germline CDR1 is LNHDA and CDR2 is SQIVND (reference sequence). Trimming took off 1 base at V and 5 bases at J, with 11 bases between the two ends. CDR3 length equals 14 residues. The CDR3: CASSIGGGLTEAFF. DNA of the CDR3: TGTGCCAGTAGTATAGGAGGGGGTCTGACTGAAGCTTTCTTT.

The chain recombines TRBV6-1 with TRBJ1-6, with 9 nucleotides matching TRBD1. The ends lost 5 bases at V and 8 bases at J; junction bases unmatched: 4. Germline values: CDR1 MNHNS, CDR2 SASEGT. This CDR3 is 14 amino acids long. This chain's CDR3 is CASSSGTGHSPLHF. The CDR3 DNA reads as TGTGCCAGCAGTTCCGGGACAGGGCATTCACCCCTCCACTTT.

As DNA, the CDR3 is TGTGCCTGGAGTGGAATTCGGGCCCAAAATTCACCCCTCCACTTT. Translated: CAWSGIRAQNSPLHF. The genes are TRBV30 and TRBJ1-6; D is unclear. CDR3 size: 15 residues. CDR1 is GTSNPN, CDR2 SVGIG, per germline (reference sequence). The germline V and J ends were trimmed by 1 base and 7 bases, with 14 bases remaining between them.

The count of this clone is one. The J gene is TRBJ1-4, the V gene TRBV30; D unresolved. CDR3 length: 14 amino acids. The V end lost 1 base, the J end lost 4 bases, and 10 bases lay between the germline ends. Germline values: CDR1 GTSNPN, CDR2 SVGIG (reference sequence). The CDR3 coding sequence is TGTGCCTGGAGTGACCAGAACTTTAATGAAAAACTGTTTTTT. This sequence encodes CAWSDQNFNEKLFF.

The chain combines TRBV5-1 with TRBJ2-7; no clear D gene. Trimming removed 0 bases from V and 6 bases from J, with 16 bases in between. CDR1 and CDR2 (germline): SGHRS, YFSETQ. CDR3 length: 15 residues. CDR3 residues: CASSLVPGPNSEQYF. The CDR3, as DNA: TGCGCCAGCAGCTTGGTCCCAGGACCCAATTCCGAGCAGTACTTC.

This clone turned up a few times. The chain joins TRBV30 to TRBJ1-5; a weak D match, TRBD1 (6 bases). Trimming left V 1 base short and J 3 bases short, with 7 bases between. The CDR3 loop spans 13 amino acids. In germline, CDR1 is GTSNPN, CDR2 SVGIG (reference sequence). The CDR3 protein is CAWSGTDNQPQHF. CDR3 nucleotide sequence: TGTGCCTGGAGTGGGACAGACAATCAGCCCCAGCATTTT.

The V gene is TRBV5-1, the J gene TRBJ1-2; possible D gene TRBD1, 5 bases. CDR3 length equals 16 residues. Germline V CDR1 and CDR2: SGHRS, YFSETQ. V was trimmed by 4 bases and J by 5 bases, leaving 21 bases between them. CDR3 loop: CASSPEATSGGYGYTF. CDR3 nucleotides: TGCGCCAGCAGCCCCGAAGCCACTTCTGGGGGTTATGGCTACACCTTC.

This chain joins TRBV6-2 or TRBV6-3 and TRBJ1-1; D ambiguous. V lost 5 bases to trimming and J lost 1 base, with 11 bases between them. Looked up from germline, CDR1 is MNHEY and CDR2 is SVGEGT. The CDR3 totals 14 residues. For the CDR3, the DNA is TGTGCCAGCAGTAAAATTGACGGGAACACTGAAGCTTTCTTT. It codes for CASSKIDGNTEAFF.

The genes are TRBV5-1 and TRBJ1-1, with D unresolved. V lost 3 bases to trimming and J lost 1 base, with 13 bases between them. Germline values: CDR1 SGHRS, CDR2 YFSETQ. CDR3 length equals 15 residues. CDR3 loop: CASSWERVGNTEAFF. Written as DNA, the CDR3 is TGCGCCAGCAGCTGGGAGAGGGTCGGGAACACTGAAGCTTTCTTT. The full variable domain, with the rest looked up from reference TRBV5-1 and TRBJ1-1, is KAGVTQTPRYLIKTRGQQVTLSCSPISGHRSVSWYQQTPGQGLQFLFEYFSETQRNKGNFPGRFSGRQFSNSRSEMNVSTLELGDSALYLCASSWERVGNTEAFFGQGTRLTVV.